The entry below describes one TCR beta chain. Per the original methods: Amplification with reference gene primers provided the estimates of nucleated cell counts. This table comes from immunoSEQ multiplex PCR, and its TCRdb copy is limited to in-frame clones, with some not included. V, J and clone size were drawn from that table, and D and trimming were deduced from the DNA. The table lists 200,000 to 300,000 clones, around four fifths of them singletons. There are 16 residues in the CDR3. Germline V CDR1 and CDR2: MNHEY, SMNVEV (reference sequence). Unmatched junction bases numbered 12, after V lost 5 bases and J lost 3 bases. The sample belongs to a study of blood T cell repertoires in COVID-19. Across the study: COVID-19 samples from acute and convalescent phases originated in the United States, Italy and Spain. PBMCs, B-cell-depleted T cells, or T cells provided the cDNA or gDNA that made up the material.

This chain joins TRBV27 and TRBJ2-7; 8 positions match TRBD2. The TCR was taken from a man in his 60s with acute or convalescent COVID-19. The sequenced material came from peripheral blood. Written as DNA, the CDR3 is TGTGCCAGCAGTGTCTCAAGCGGGAGCTTTATCTACGAGCAGTACTTC. Protein product: CASSVSSGSFIYEQYF.